The present T cell receptor beta chain was sequenced within a study of cytomegalovirus exposure and HLA in healthy donors. A few counts support this clone. Antigen unknown. Primers for the PCR totalled 60 Vbeta and 13 Jbeta. Here immunoSEQ multiplex PCR was the method, and the copy in TCRdb shows in-frame clones only, minus some. The sample records 90,000 to 140,000 clones, roughly 13% being singletons. The study's findings and limits: According to reports, the classifier identified cytomegalovirus status with high specificity and sensitivity. A few V segments could not be told apart, such as TRBV6-2 and TRBV6-3, and were left out.

This CDR3 is 16 amino acids long. Looked up from germline, CDR1 is MNHEY and CDR2 is SVGAGI. Germline trimming cut 2 bases from V and 4 bases from J; bases unmatched to any gene: 7. Sequenced: PBMCs. This chain connects TRBV6-5 to TRBJ2-5, with TRBD2 identical over 10 bases. The clonotype was recovered from a man in his forties in good health and CMV-seropositive. The CDR3 nucleotides read TGTGCCAGCAGTTACGACGGGACTAGCGCTAGAGAGACCCAGTACTTC. Residues: CASSYDGTSARETQYF.